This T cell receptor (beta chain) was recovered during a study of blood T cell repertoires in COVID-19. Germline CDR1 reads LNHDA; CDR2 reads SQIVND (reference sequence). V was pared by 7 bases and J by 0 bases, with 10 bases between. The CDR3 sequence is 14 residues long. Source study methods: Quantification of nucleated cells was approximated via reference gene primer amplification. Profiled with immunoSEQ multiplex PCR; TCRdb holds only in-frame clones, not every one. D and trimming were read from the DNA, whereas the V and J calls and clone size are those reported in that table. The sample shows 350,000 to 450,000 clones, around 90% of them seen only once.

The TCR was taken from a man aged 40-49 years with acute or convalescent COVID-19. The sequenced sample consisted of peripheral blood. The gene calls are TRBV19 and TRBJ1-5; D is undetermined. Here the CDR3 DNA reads TGTGCCAGTATGATCACAGCTAGCAATCAGCCCCAGCATTTT. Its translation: CASMITASNQPQHF.